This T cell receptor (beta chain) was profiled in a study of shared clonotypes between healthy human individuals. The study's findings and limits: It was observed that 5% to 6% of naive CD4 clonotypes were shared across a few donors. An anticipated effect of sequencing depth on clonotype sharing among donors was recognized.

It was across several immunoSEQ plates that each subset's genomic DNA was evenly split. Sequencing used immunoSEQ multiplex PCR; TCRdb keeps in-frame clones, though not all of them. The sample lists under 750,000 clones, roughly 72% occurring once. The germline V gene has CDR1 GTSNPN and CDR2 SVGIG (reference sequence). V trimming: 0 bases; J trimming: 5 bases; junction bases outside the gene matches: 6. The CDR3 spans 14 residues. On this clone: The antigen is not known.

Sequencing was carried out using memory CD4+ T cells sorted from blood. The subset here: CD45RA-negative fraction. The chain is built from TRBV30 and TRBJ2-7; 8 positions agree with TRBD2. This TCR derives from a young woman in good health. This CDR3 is CAWSVQREPHEQYF. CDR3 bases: TGTGCCTGGAGTGTACAGCGGGAGCCTCACGAGCAGTACTTC.